Each of the 5 T cell receptor beta chains below was sequenced from the same sample in a study of blood T cell repertoires in COVID-19. Clones were read by immunoSEQ multiplex PCR, and TCRdb kept only the in-frame ones, dropping some. The table lists roughly 100,000 clones, roughly 81% of them singletons. The specimen sequenced was peripheral blood. The receptors were gathered from a woman aged 70 to 79 with acute or convalescent COVID-19.

The rearrangement links TRBV5-6 to TRBJ2-2; tentative D call: TRBD1 (6 bases). The germline V gene has CDR1 SGHDT and CDR2 YYEEEE. Trimming cost V 3 bases and J 6 bases, with 12 bases left between them. The CDR3 spans 14 residues. The CDR3 DNA reads TGTGCCAGCAGCTGGAGAGGACAGTCCGGGGAGCTGTTTTTT. Protein product: CASSWRGQSGELFF.

In this sample, this clone turned up a few times. J is TRBJ1-5 and V is TRBV30, with 9 bases fitting TRBD1. From germline, CDR1 is GTSNPN and CDR2 SVGIG (reference sequence). The CDR3 contains 17 residues. Trimming removed 2 bases from V and 6 bases from J; junction bases left unmatched: 14. This CDR3 is CAWSPGQGGIGLQPQHF. DNA for the CDR3: TGTGCCTGGAGTCCGGGACAGGGAGGTATAGGGCTTCAGCCCCAGCATTTT.

The chain combines TRBV3-1 (or the pseudogene TRBV3-2) with TRBJ2-7; 8 nucleotides line up with TRBD1. The germline CDR1 and CDR2 sequences are LGHDT and YNNKEL (reference sequence). This CDR3 is 15 amino acids long. V trimming: 4 bases; J trimming: 5 bases; junction bases outside the gene matches: 10. CDR3 sequence reads: CASSPNLGQGNEQYF. The CDR3 coding sequence is TGTGCCAGCAGCCCCAACTTAGGACAGGGAAACGAGCAGTACTTC.

The chain uses TRBV25-1 and TRBJ1-5; possible D gene TRBD1, 5 bases. Trimming removed 1 base from V and 6 bases from J, with 10 bases in between. Germline V CDR1 and CDR2: MGHDK, SYGVNS. The CDR3 loop spans 14 amino acids. The CDR3 nucleotides read TGTGCCAGCAGTGAATTAGGGGAGGCTCAGCCCCAGCATTTT. It translates to CASSELGEAQPQHF.

V is TRBV11-2 and J is TRBJ2-5; 11 bases map to TRBD2. The length of the CDR3 is 15 residues. The trim removed 5 bases at V and 5 bases at J, leaving 7 bases unmatched. Germline loops: CDR1 SGHAT, CDR2 FQNNGV. CDR3 nucleotide sequence: TGTGCCAGCAGCATTAATAGCGGGGGGGCTGAGACCCAGTACTTC. It specifies CASSINSGGAETQYF.